These 7 T cell receptor beta chains were all obtained from the same sample, sequenced in a study of blood T cell repertoires in COVID-19. TCRdb keeps only in-frame clones here, not all; method: immunoSEQ multiplex PCR. The data show 140,000 to 150,000 clones, with roughly 84% seen just once and 5% to 7% held by the top ten. The sample comprised PBMCs or T cells enriched from blood (not recorded which). Receptors were obtained from a woman aged 45-65 years who had been exposed to COVID-19.

The gene calls are TRBV6-6 and TRBJ1-1; TRBD1 aligns across 9 bases. The CDR3 is 15 residues long. The V gene end was trimmed by 8 bases and the J gene end by 4 bases; junction bases not matched to a gene: 11. Per germline, CDR1 MNHNY and CDR2 SVGAGI (reference sequence). CDR3 protein: CASGSNRGQGTEAFF. The CDR3 DNA follows: TGTGCCAGCGGTTCGAACAGGGGGCAGGGCACTGAAGCTTTCTTT.

This clone is judged medium-sized. V gene TRBV7-2 combines with J gene TRBJ2-1; TRBD2 agrees at 11 bases. This CDR3 contains 15 residues. Germline loops: CDR1 SGHTA, CDR2 FQGNSA. After removal of 4 bases from V and 9 bases from J, the junction contained 8 bases not matched to a gene. The CDR3 DNA sequence: TGTGCCAGCAGCTCCCAACCGACTAGCGGGGCTGAGCAGTTCTTC. As protein: CASSSQPTSGAEQFF.

The chain carries TRBV18 and TRBJ2-3, with a possible D match to TRBD1 (5 bases). CDR3 length: 15 amino acids. Germline CDR1 KGHSH, CDR2 LQKENI. V was clipped by 1 base and J by 3 bases, with 11 bases between them. The CDR3 DNA is TGTGCCAGCTCACCACGGGCAGGGATAACAGATACGCAGTATTTT. This sequence encodes CASSPRAGITDTQYF.

The chain recombines TRBV6-5 with TRBJ2-7; 8 bases agree with TRBD2. CDR3 length equals 13 residues. The germline CDR1 and CDR2 sequences are MNHEY and SVGAGI. V lost 5 bases, J lost 4 bases, and 4 bases stayed unmatched. In nucleotides, the CDR3 is TGTGCCAGCAGTAAAACTAGCGGATACGAGCAGTACTTC. Translation: CASSKTSGYEQYF.

V is TRBV7-2 and J is TRBJ2-7; D is uncertain. With 1 base removed from V and 2 bases from J, the gap between germline ends came to 6 bases. The length of the CDR3 is 13 residues. Germline loops: CDR1 SGHTA, CDR2 FQGNSA. CDR3 DNA sequence: TGTGCCAGCAGCTTAGGCAGGACCTACGAGCAGTACTTC. This gives the protein CASSLGRTYEQYF.

J is TRBJ2-7 and V is TRBV6-5; TRBD1 matches 8 bases. The CDR3 contains 15 residues. Germline-derived CDR1 and CDR2 are MNHEY and SVGAGI. The J segment lost 7 bases and the V segment lost 6 bases, leaving 14 bases of the junction unmatched. CDR3 sequence reads: CASSQPRTGTPEQYF. The CDR3 nucleotides read TGTGCCAGCAGCCAACCTCGGACAGGGACCCCTGAGCAGTACTTC.

The chain links TRBV5-4 to TRBJ2-5; 10 bases line up with TRBD2. In germline, CDR1 is SGHNT, CDR2 YYREEE (reference sequence). CDR3 length: 14 amino acids. The ends lost 4 bases at V and 3 bases at J; junction bases unmatched: 3. CDR3 bases: TGTGCCAGCAGCCGGACTAGCGGAGAAGAGACCCAGTACTTC. It translates to CASSRTSGEETQYF.